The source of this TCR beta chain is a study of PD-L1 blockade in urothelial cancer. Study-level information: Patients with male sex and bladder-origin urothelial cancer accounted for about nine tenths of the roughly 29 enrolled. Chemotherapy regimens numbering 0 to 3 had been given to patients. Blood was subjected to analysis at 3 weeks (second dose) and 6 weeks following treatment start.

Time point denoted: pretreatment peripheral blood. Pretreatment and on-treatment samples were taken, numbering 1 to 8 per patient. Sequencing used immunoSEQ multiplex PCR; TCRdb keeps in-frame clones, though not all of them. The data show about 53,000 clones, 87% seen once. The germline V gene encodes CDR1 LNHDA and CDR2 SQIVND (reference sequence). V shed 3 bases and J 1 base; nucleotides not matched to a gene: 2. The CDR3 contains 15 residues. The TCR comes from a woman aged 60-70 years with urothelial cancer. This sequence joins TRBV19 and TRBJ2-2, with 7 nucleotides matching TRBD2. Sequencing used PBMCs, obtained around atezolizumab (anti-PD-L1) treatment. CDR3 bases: TGTGCCAGTAGTATCGGGACTAAGAACACCGGGGAGCTGTTTTTT. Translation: CASSIGTKNTGELFF.